The 24 T cell receptor beta chains below come from one sample, sequenced in a study of early T cells in non-severe SARS-CoV-2 infection. TCRdb recomputed calls from the 5' RACE reads with MiXCR, one row per CDR3 protein. The table lists 100,000 or so distinct CDR3 sequences, roughly 17% of them singletons. Sequenced material: whole blood, taken at baseline. These receptor sequences come from an adult who was a healthcare worker with PCR-confirmed SARS-CoV-2 infection or an uninfected control (not recorded which).

This clonotype came up a few times. The CDR3 sequence: CASSVDPAGSAGNTIYF. For the CDR3, the DNA is TGTGCCAGCAGCGTAGACCCCGCAGGGTCGGCTGGAAACACCATATATTTT. J is TRBJ1-3 and V is TRBV9; D might be TRBD1 (5 bases). Looked up from germline, CDR1 is SGDLS and CDR2 is YYNGEE. The CDR3 has 17 residues. The ends were cut back, 0 bases at V and 2 bases at J, with 15 bases in the middle. Supplemented by reference TRBV9 and TRBJ1-3, the full variable domain reads DSGVTQTPKHLITATGQRVTLRCSPRSGDLSVYWYQQSLDQGLQFLIQYYNGEERAKGNILERFSAQQFPDLHSELNLSSLELGDSALYFCASSVDPAGSAGNTIYFGEGSWLTVV.

Many counts were recorded for this clonotype. The chain uses TRBV2 and TRBJ2-5, with D unresolved. The V end lost 8 bases, the J end lost 3 bases, and 4 bases lay between the germline ends. The CDR3 has 10 residues. The V gene's germline CDR1 is SNHLY and CDR2 FYNNEI. This CDR3 is CASSEETQYF. As DNA, the CDR3 is TGTGCCAGCTCGGAAGAGACCCAGTACTTC.

This clonotype turned up a few times. The genes are TRBV6-5 and TRBJ2-5; D might be TRBD2 (5 bases). V was clipped by 8 bases and J by 2 bases, with 12 bases between them. CDR1 MNHEY and CDR2 SVGAGI come from the germline V gene. The CDR3 is 13 residues long. The CDR3 bases are TGTGCCAGCCAACGGACTCGGCAAGAGACCCAGTACTTC. This encodes CASQRTRQETQYF.

This chain links TRBV28 with TRBJ1-5, with a possible D match to TRBD1 (6 bases). CDR3 length: 14 amino acids. Germline-derived CDR1 and CDR2 are MDHEN and SYDVKM. Trimming stripped 4 bases from V and 2 bases from J, with 9 bases between. The CDR3 bases are TGTGCCAGCAGTTCCACAGGGCGCAATCAGCCCCAGCATTTT. It translates to CASSSTGRNQPQHF. The variable domain in full, with the rest retrieved from reference TRBV28 and TRBJ1-5, is DVKVTQSSRYLVKRTGEKVFLECVQDMDHENMFWYRQDPGLGLRLIYFSYDVKMKEKGDIPEGYSVSREKKERFSLILESASTNQTSMYLCASSSTGRNQPQHFGDGTRLSIL.

The rearrangement uses TRBV2 and TRBJ2-3; 8 positions agree with TRBD2. The length of the CDR3 is 15 residues. Per germline, CDR1 SNHLY and CDR2 FYNNEI. The V and J ends lost 6 bases and 6 bases, in that order; junction bases with no gene match: 11. CDR3 in amino acids: CASSEDSGILDTQYF. In DNA, the CDR3 is TGTGCCAGCAGCGAGGATAGCGGGATCTTGGATACGCAGTATTTT. Filled out from reference TRBV2 and TRBJ2-3, the complete variable domain reads EPEVTQTPSHQVTQMGQEVILRCVPISNHLYFYWYRQILGQKVEFLVSFYNNEISEKSEIFDDQFSVERPDGSNFTLKIRSTKLEDSAMYFCASSEDSGILDTQYFGPGTRLTVL.

This clonotype was observed a handful of times. The V call is TRBV7-8, the J call TRBJ2-3; 7 bases are shared with TRBD2. Germline trimming cut 2 bases from V and 5 bases from J; bases unmatched to any gene: 10. This CDR3 has 16 amino acids. The V gene's germline CDR1 is SGHVS and CDR2 FQNEAQ. CDR3 nucleotides: TGTGCCAGCAGCTTATTCCGGCTAGCGGCGGGAGATACGCAGTATTTT. Encoded protein: CASSLFRLAAGDTQYF. The full variable domain, its missing parts supplied by reference TRBV7-8 and TRBJ2-3, is GAGVSQSPRYKVAKRGQDVALRCDPISGHVSLFWYQQALGQGPEFLTYFQNEAQLDKSGLPSDRFFAERPEGSVSTLKIQRTQQEDSAVYLCASSLFRLAAGDTQYFGPGTRLTVL.

The chain combines TRBV14 with TRBJ2-7; perhaps TRBD1 as D (5 bases). Looked up from germline, CDR1 is SGHDN and CDR2 is FVKESK. The CDR3 is 13 residues long. V was trimmed by 0 bases and J by 5 bases, leaving 8 bases between them. CDR3 DNA sequence: TGTGCCAGCAGCCAAGATCTAGGGGACGAGCAGTACTTC. This encodes CASSQDLGDEQYF.

This clonotype was seen a few times. The chain employs TRBV18 and TRBJ2-5, with no clear D. The V and J ends lost 0 bases and 2 bases respectively, with 7 bases between them. Germline V gives CDR1 KGHSH, CDR2 LQKENI. This CDR3 contains 14 residues. CDR3 bases: TGTGCCAGCTCACCACCCTCGGATCAAGAGACCCAGTACTTC. Translated: CASSPPSDQETQYF.

This clonotype has only a few counts. The genes are TRBV28 and TRBJ2-3; no definite D call. V was trimmed by 2 bases and J by 4 bases, leaving 7 bases between them. The CDR3 is 13 amino acids. Per germline, CDR1 MDHEN and CDR2 SYDVKM. This CDR3 reads CASSLTKPDTQYF. The CDR3 DNA sequence: TGTGCCAGCAGTTTAACCAAGCCAGATACGCAGTATTTT.

This clonotype was picked up a small number of times. The chain joins TRBV19 to TRBJ2-1; no reliable D call. Per germline, CDR1 LNHDA and CDR2 SQIVND (reference sequence). The CDR3 length is 13 residues. Trimming took 9 bases from V and 3 from J, leaving 12 bases between them. Written as DNA, the CDR3 is TGTGCCAGCTCGATCCCAAACTACAATGAGCAGTTCTTC. This sequence encodes CASSIPNYNEQFF.

This clonotype has a handful of counts. The chain carries TRBV7-2 and TRBJ2-7, with 8 bases that match TRBD2. J lost 9 bases, V lost 2 bases, and 6 bases had no gene match. Germline V gene data show CDR1 as SGHTA and CDR2 as FQGNSA. The CDR3 consists of 13 residues. This CDR3 reads CASSLWREVVQYF. The CDR3 DNA follows: TGTGCCAGCAGCTTATGGCGGGAGGTGGTGCAGTACTTC.

With respect to this clonotype: The germline gene is not matched at one end of the junction; a read error may be the cause. The chain joins TRBV6-1 to TRBJ1-5; tentative D call: TRBD1 (5 bases). The germline CDR1 and CDR2 sequences are MNHNS and SASEGT. The CDR3 runs to 13 residues. The CDR3 nucleotides are TGTGCCGGCAGCAGGGAAAGGCTACAGCCCCAGCATTTT. It codes for CAGSRERLQPQHF.

This clonotype was seen many times. V usage is TRBV25-1 and J usage is TRBJ2-7, with a tentative D call TRBD2 (6 bases). Germline loops: CDR1 MGHDK, CDR2 SYGVNS. CDR3 length: 17 residues. V was cut by 9 bases and J by 6 bases, with 30 bases left in between. CDR3 loop: CARGGGNPEVPLPEQYF. DNA for the CDR3: TGTGCCAGGGGGGGAGGAAATCCCGAAGTCCCCCTCCCCGAGCAGTACTTC.

This clonotype was seen many times. The V gene is TRBV5-1, the J gene TRBJ2-3; TRBD2 agrees at 7 bases. The CDR3 is 20 amino acids. The germline CDR1 and CDR2 sequences are SGHRS and YFSETQ. The V gene end was trimmed by 0 bases and the J gene end by 0 bases; junction bases not matched to a gene: 16. CDR3 amino acids: CASSLETRLKRGASTDTQYF. Written as DNA, the CDR3 is TGCGCCAGCAGCTTGGAAACACGTTTAAAGCGGGGCGCTAGCACAGATACGCAGTATTTT.

This clonotype was counted only a few times. The V call is TRBV10-2, the J call TRBJ2-7; possible D gene TRBD1, 5 bases. V lost 4 bases, J lost 5 bases, and 18 bases lay in between. CDR1 is WSHSY, CDR2 SAAADI, per germline. This CDR3 has 15 amino acids. CDR3 sequence (DNA): TGCGCCAGCAGTGCTTTGAGTGGACATGGTAACGAGCAGTACTTC. Its translation: CASSALSGHGNEQYF.

This clonotype was observed at least ten times. This chain joins TRBV20-1 and TRBJ2-2; tentative D call: TRBD2 (5 bases). Trimming shortened V by 7 bases and J by 0 bases, and 12 bases separated the two germline ends. Per the germline V gene, CDR1 is DFQATT and CDR2 is SNEGSKA (reference sequence). This CDR3 is 14 amino acids long. The CDR3 loop is CSVRGYSNTGELFF. The CDR3 DNA reads TGCAGTGTAAGAGGGTATTCGAACACCGGGGAGCTGTTTTTT.

This clonotype was counted between two and nine times. The DNA for the CDR3 is TGCGCCAGCAGCCAGGAGCAATTTGGCTCCCAGTACTTC. Encoded protein: CASSQEQFGSQYF. V gene TRBV4-1 combines with J gene TRBJ2-5; no clear D. CDR1 is MGHRA and CDR2 is YSYEKL in the germline V gene. Trimming took 3 bases from V and 9 from J, leaving 14 bases between them. This CDR3 has 13 residues.

The chain has TRBV9 and TRBJ2-3; 10 positions match TRBD2. CDR1 is SGDLS and CDR2 is YYNGEE in the germline V gene. The CDR3 runs to 17 residues. Trimming at V came to 0 bases and at J to 6 bases, leaving 10 bases not matched to a gene. The CDR3 nucleotides read TGTGCCAGCAGCGTAGGGACTAGCGGCCCCTTAAGCGATACGCAGTATTTT. Amino acid sequence: CASSVGTSGPLSDTQYF.

The V gene is TRBV7-9, the J gene TRBJ1-4; no clear D. Between the trimmed V and J ends, which lost 5 bases and 8 bases, there was a span of 9 bases. Germline CDR1 SEHNR, CDR2 FQNEAQ (reference sequence). CDR3 size: 12 residues. CDR3 sequence (DNA): TGTGCCAGCAGCGGGCAGAGGGAAAAACTGTTTTTT. This codes for CASSGQREKLFF.

The V and J genes are TRBV28 and TRBJ2-1; 10 nucleotides line up with TRBD2. Germline CDR1 reads MDHEN; CDR2 reads SYDVKM. This CDR3 has 15 residues. The ends lost 10 bases at V and 4 bases at J; junction bases unmatched: 10. This chain's CDR3 is CAITPGLALYNEQFF. The CDR3 nucleotides read TGTGCCATAACCCCGGGACTAGCGCTTTACAATGAGCAGTTCTTC.

The V call is TRBV9, the J call TRBJ1-1, with unresolved D. V was shortened by 4 bases and J by 6 bases, with 10 bases between the two germline ends. The V gene's germline CDR1 is SGDLS and CDR2 YYNGEE. The CDR3 runs to 12 residues. CDR3 DNA: TGTGCCAGCAGCTCCCGGGCTTCTGAAGCTTTCTTT. Its protein is CASSSRASEAFF.

The chain carries TRBV10-3 and TRBJ2-1; D not resolved. Germline V gene sequence: CDR1 ENHRY, CDR2 SYGVKD. The V end was cut by 4 bases, the J end by 2 bases, with 12 bases between. This CDR3 region has 15 residues. The CDR3 spells CAISAPEAAYNEQFF. CDR3 in DNA: TGTGCCATCAGTGCCCCTGAGGCCGCCTACAATGAGCAGTTCTTC.

This clonotype was counted many times. This chain joins TRBV11-2 and TRBJ2-1; D not certain. Germline V gene data show CDR1 as SGHAT and CDR2 as FQNNGV. The V end was cut by 1 base, the J end by 8 bases, with 12 bases between. The CDR3 totals 14 residues. The CDR3 sequence is CASSLGFYKYEQFF. Here the CDR3 DNA reads TGTGCCAGCAGCTTAGGTTTCTACAAGTATGAGCAGTTCTTC.

This clonotype was detected a few times. The rearrangement joins TRBV18 to TRBJ1-3, with TRBD1 as a possible D gene (5 bases). CDR1 is KGHSH and CDR2 is LQKENI in the germline V gene. The CDR3 is made up of 12 amino acids. V lost 11 bases and J lost 0, with 8 bases in between. This CDR3 is CAAQASGNTIYF. Here the CDR3 DNA reads TGTGCCGCACAGGCCTCTGGAAACACCATATATTTT.